Given below is one T cell receptor beta chain in context. What it recognizes is unknown. The PCR employed 60 Vbeta primers together with 13 Jbeta primers. The assay was immunoSEQ multiplex PCR, and TCRdb's table has in-frame clones only and misses some. This table holds approximately 190,000 clones, about 80% found once. The entry originates in a study of cytomegalovirus exposure and HLA in healthy donors. General observations from the study: Diagnosis of cytomegalovirus status made by the classifier reportedly showed high specificity and sensitivity.

The sample was PBMCs. The TCR comes from a man between 35 and 55 years old in good health and CMV-seropositive.

The CDR3 spells CASSVDSVGGYTF. The CDR3, as DNA: TGCGCCAGCAGCGTCGACAGTGTTGGTGGCTACACCTTC. This chain joins TRBV5-1 and TRBJ1-2; possible D gene TRBD1, 5 bases. V lost 4 bases and J lost 7, with 14 bases in between. There are 13 residues in the CDR3. CDR1 SGHRS and CDR2 YFSETQ come from the germline V gene. Full variable domain (outside the CDR3, taken from reference TRBV5-1 and TRBJ1-2): KAGVTQTPRYLIKTRGQQVTLSCSPISGHRSVSWYQQTPGQGLQFLFEYFSETQRNKGNFPGRFSGRQFSNSRSEMNVSTLELGDSALYLCASSVDSVGGYTFGSGTRLTVV.